This T cell receptor beta chain was retrieved from a study of cytomegalovirus exposure and HLA in healthy donors. 60 Vbeta and 13 Jbeta primers were used in PCR. Clones were read by immunoSEQ multiplex PCR, and TCRdb kept only the in-frame ones, dropping some. The table has around 140,000 clones, approximately 86% seen once; the top ten hold around 0.51%. This receptor was identified in a woman between 35 and 50 years old in good health and CMV-seronegative. The sample consisted of PBMCs.

The CDR3 reads CASSSMTSAYEQYF. CDR3 nucleotide sequence: TGCGCCAGCAGCTCCATGACTAGCGCCTACGAGCAGTACTTC. The rearrangement joins TRBV5-1 to TRBJ2-5; 8 bases are a match to TRBD2. The J call is doubtful: the DNA matches TRBJ2-7 better. The CDR3 consists of 14 residues. CDR1 and CDR2 (germline): SGHRS, YFSETQ.